This TCR beta chain was recovered during a study of T cell repertoires in cytomegalovirus infection. Study findings and constraints: Adding up the frequency of public TCR beta families identified people who carried CMV plus the relevant HLA.

In TCRdb, the reads were re-called with MiXCR into one record per CDR3 protein. The data contain a few hundred thousand distinct CDR3 sequences, about 23% of them singletons. V dropped 3 bases and J dropped 8 bases, with 13 bases sitting between them. The CDR3 loop spans 14 amino acids. Details on this clonotype: Its specificity is not known.

This chain links TRBV12-3 or TRBV12-4 with TRBJ1-4; D unclear. This clonotype was sampled from a human donor in good health (CMV status not recorded). Some clones in this sample may be carry-over from other donors' samples. The sample consisted of CD8+ T cells from PBMCs. CDR3 sequence (DNA): TGTGCCAGCAGTTTCGGGGAACAGAGGGAAAAACTGTTTTTT. Protein product: CASSFGEQREKLFF.